This T cell receptor (beta chain) was sequenced for a study of CD8+CD57+ T cells in acquired aplastic anemia. Findings and caveats of the study: Researchers reported that CD8+ Simpson's diversity was not significantly different in patients versus controls.

TCR beta VDJ and CDR3 profiles were obtained from a genomic DNA template. Via MiXCR, TCRdb re-called the reads, giving one row per CDR3 protein. This sample has hundreds of thousands of distinct CDR3 sequences, with 65% to 80% found just once. Germline V gives CDR1 LGHDT, CDR2 YNNKEL (reference sequence). V lost 1 base and J 3 bases, leaving 14 bases between the germline ends. The CDR3 is 16 amino acids. A few counts support this clonotype. Its specificity is unknown. The source is a human donor in good health, serving as a control. The V gene is TRBV3-1, the J gene TRBJ2-3; no firm D call. The sequencing input was sorted CD4+, CD8+, or CD8+CD57+ T cells (not recorded which) from PBMCs. The CDR3 region is CASSQVLPSGTDTQYF. The CDR3 DNA sequence: TGTGCCAGCAGCCAAGTTCTGCCATCCGGGACAGATACGCAGTATTTT.